Listed here is a single TCR beta chain. Sequenced by immunoSEQ multiplex PCR; TCRdb stores in-frame clones only, minus some. The data hold roughly 60,000 clones, with 84% observed a single time. V was shortened by 2 bases and J by 2 bases, with 7 bases between the two germline ends. There are 13 residues in the CDR3. Germline CDR1 is GTSNPN and CDR2 is SVGIG (reference sequence). This specimen comes from a study of OX40 agonist ivuxolimab in advanced cancers. The genes are TRBV30 and TRBJ1-5; D gene ambiguous. Source: CD4+ or CD8+ T cells sorted from blood, taken in a trial of the OX40 agonist ivuxolimab. This sequence originates from an adult with an advanced solid tumor such as melanoma, head and neck, liver or kidney cancer. The DNA of the CDR3 is TGTGCCTGGAGTCAAGAACGCAATCAGCCCCAGCATTTT. The encoded protein is CAWSQERNQPQHF.